The clone carrying this T cell receptor (beta chain) has only one observation. Its antigen is as yet unknown. The same CDR3 is also encoded by other DNA sequences in this sample. This sample stems from a study of OX40 agonist ivuxolimab in advanced cancers. At the level of the study: The dose-escalation group included hepatocellular carcinoma, melanoma, renal cell carcinoma and head and neck cancer. Anti-PD-1, anti-PD-L1 or anti-CTLA-4 therapy given earlier was allowed, and approximately 43% had some. Whole-study results and caveats: More expanded clones were found, on average, in CD8+ than in CD4+ T cells.

Repertoires were generated with immunoSEQ multiplex PCR, while TCRdb's copy carries only in-frame clones and drops some. The sample records some 91,000 clones, approximately 87% being singletons. V lost 4 bases, J lost 1 base, and 2 bases lay in between. This CDR3 spans 11 amino acids. Germline-derived CDR1 and CDR2 are SGHRS and YFSETQ. The chain couples TRBV5-1 to TRBJ2-5; no clear D. The clonotype was recovered from an adult with an advanced solid tumor such as melanoma, head and neck, liver or kidney cancer. Sample: CD4+ or CD8+ T cells sorted from blood, taken in a trial of the OX40 agonist ivuxolimab. The DNA for the CDR3 is TGCGCCAGCAGCCTCCAAGAGACCCAGTACTTC. Encoded protein: CASSLQETQYF.